Shown below are 18 T cell receptor beta chains from a single sample sequenced in a study of regulatory T cells in long-lasting Graves disease. Time point given: persistent/refractory GD, antithyroid drugs over 5 years with positive TRAb. Preparation of the TCR library used RNA extracted from PBMCs. Through Arm-PCR of CDR3 regions and iRepertoire HTBI primers, TCR beta libraries were built. TCRdb reprocessed the multiplex PCR reads with MiXCR, giving one entry per CDR3 protein. The sample records around 500,000 distinct CDR3 sequences, about 20% being singletons. This material consisted of peripheral blood mononuclear cells (PBMCs), taken when the disease was refractory, from a patient treated with antithyroid drugs. The source of these receptors is a female donor with Graves disease.

This clonotype occurred many times. J is TRBJ2-7 and V is TRBV27; TRBD1 or TRBD2 may be the D gene (5 bases each). Germline V gene data show CDR1 as MNHEY and CDR2 as SMNVEV (reference sequence). The CDR3 is 16 residues long. V lost 5 bases and J lost 3, with 20 bases in between. CDR3 DNA sequence: TGTGCCAGCAGTGGTACGGGACCGAGCGGTTTCTACGAGCAGTACTTC. Residues: CASSGTGPSGFYEQYF.

The chain employs TRBV29-1 and TRBJ1-2; D perhaps matches TRBD1 (6 bases). Germline CDR1 reads SQVTM; CDR2 reads ANQGSEA. V was trimmed by 7 bases and J by 2 bases, leaving 20 bases between them. The CDR3 has 15 residues. Here the CDR3 reads CSAARGAGWNYGYTF. The CDR3 DNA reads as TGCAGCGCCGCTCGGGGGGCCGGATGGAACTATGGCTACACCTTC.

This clonotype was detected many times. The chain combines TRBV4-3 with TRBJ2-5; TRBD2 might be the D (5 bases). V gave up 1 base and J gave up 5 bases, with 8 bases separating them. The length of the CDR3 is 13 residues. Germline V gene data show CDR1 as LGHNA and CDR2 as YSLEER. CDR3 bases: TGCGCCAGCAGCCAAGCGGCGGGCGAGACCCAGTACTTC. Translated: CASSQAAGETQYF.

This clonotype was detected many times. The junction shows a germline mismatch at one end, possibly a read error. The V and J genes are TRBV7-7 and TRBJ2-2; a weak D match, TRBD1 (5 bases). The CDR3 runs to 14 residues. Germline V CDR1 and CDR2: SSHAT, FNYEAQ (reference sequence). CDR3 nucleotide sequence: TGTGCTAGCAGCACCGACAGTAACACCGGGGAGCTGTTTTTT. Amino acids: CASSTDSNTGELFF.

The gene calls are TRBV5-6 and TRBJ1-5; D remains ambiguous. The CDR3 extends over 14 amino acids. Per germline, CDR1 SGHDT and CDR2 YYEEEE. V was pared by 0 bases and J by 4 bases, with 8 bases between. The CDR3 DNA follows: TGTGCCAGCAGCTTGGAAGGGCGGAATCAGCCCCAGCATTTT. Translated: CASSLEGRNQPQHF.

This clonotype was recorded at least ten times. The chain has TRBV3-1 and TRBJ2-1; D unresolved. V lost 1 base and J 4 bases, leaving 5 bases between the germline ends. Germline lookup yields CDR1 LGHDT and CDR2 YNNKEL (reference sequence). This CDR3 region has 13 residues. The CDR3 here is CASSQAGYNEQFF. As DNA, the CDR3 is TGTGCCAGCAGCCAAGCTGGATACAATGAGCAGTTCTTC.

This clonotype was seen many times. The chain has TRBV20-1 and TRBJ2-5, with 10 nucleotides matching TRBD2. The CDR3 runs to 16 residues. The V gene end was trimmed by 2 bases and the J gene end by 6 bases; junction bases not matched to a gene: 12. From germline, CDR1 is DFQATT and CDR2 SNEGSKA (reference sequence). The CDR3 nucleotides read TGCAGTGCTAGAAGCGGGAGGGCCTTTAATGCGAAGACCCAGTACTTC. It translates to CSARSGRAFNAKTQYF.

This clonotype has only a few counts. The rearrangement joins TRBV6-1 to TRBJ2-1, with 9 bases lining up with TRBD1. Germline V gives CDR1 MNHNS, CDR2 SASEGT. V trimming: 5 bases; J trimming: 7 bases; junction bases outside the gene matches: 9. CDR3 length: 15 residues. In DNA, the CDR3 is TGTGCCAGCAGTAAGAGGGACAGGGTGTGGAATGAGCAGTTCTTC. It translates to CASSKRDRVWNEQFF.

CDR3 region: CASSSRTSGVQETQYF. The CDR3 coding sequence is TGTGCCAGCAGCTCTCGGACTAGCGGGGTCCAAGAGACCCAGTACTTC. This chain joins TRBV7-9 and TRBJ2-5; 12 bases map to TRBD2. The germline gives CDR1 SEHNR, CDR2 FQNEAQ (reference sequence). The CDR3 length is 16 residues. J was trimmed by 1 base and V by 4 bases; bases with no gene match: 4.

This clonotype turned up a few times. This chain joins TRBV5-6 and TRBJ1-1; TRBD1 matches at 10 bases. This CDR3 comprises 14 residues. Trimming removed 5 bases from V and 5 bases from J; junction bases left unmatched: 6. Germline V gives CDR1 SGHDT, CDR2 YYEEEE. The CDR3 protein is CASSFGTGATEAFF. In DNA, the CDR3 is TGTGCCAGCAGTTTTGGGACAGGGGCAACTGAAGCTTTCTTT.

This clonotype was recorded a few times. The chain combines TRBV15 with TRBJ2-2; D remains unclear. Trimming removed 0 bases from V and 4 bases from J, with 9 bases in between. Germline lookup yields CDR1 LNHNV and CDR2 YYDKDF (reference sequence). The CDR3 consists of 15 residues. In nucleotides, the CDR3 is TGTGCCACCAGCAGAGACAGGCAGCGCACCGGGGAGCTGTTTTTT. Encoded protein: CATSRDRQRTGELFF.

Many counts were recorded for this clonotype. The V gene is TRBV28, the J gene TRBJ2-5; no clear D gene. V was clipped by 6 bases and J by 2 bases, with 16 bases between them. The CDR3 totals 15 residues. Germline assignment: CDR1 MDHEN and CDR2 SYDVKM. Written as DNA, the CDR3 is TGTGCCAGCAGCCCTGCCGGGCTACCACAAGAGACCCAGTACTTC. Translating gives CASSPAGLPQETQYF.

This clonotype was counted many times. V is TRBV6-1 and J is TRBJ1-2, with D maybe TRBD1 (6 bases). CDR1 and CDR2 (germline): MNHNS, SASEGT. V dropped 7 bases and J dropped 6 bases, with 21 bases sitting between them. CDR3 length: 15 residues. CDR3 bases: TGTGCCAGCACTGCCAACCCCGGGACAAGGGATGGCTACACCTTC. Protein product: CASTANPGTRDGYTF.

The chain is built from TRBV7-9 and TRBJ2-7, with D tentatively TRBD2 (7 bases). V was trimmed by 8 bases and J by 7 bases, leaving 30 bases between them. CDR1 and CDR2 (germline): SEHNR, FQNEAQ (reference sequence). The CDR3 is made up of 17 amino acids. In DNA form, the CDR3 reads TGTGCCAGCGGCCCCTTAGGGGGGGATACTACGGGTTTGGAGCAGTACTTC. It codes for CASGPLGGDTTGLEQYF.

The CDR3: CASRSLAGETQYF. As DNA, the CDR3 is TGTGCCAGTAGGAGTCTAGCGGGTGAGACCCAGTACTTC. The V and J genes are TRBV19 and TRBJ2-5, with 8 bases lining up with TRBD2. CDR3 length equals 13 residues. Germline CDR1 is LNHDA and CDR2 is SQIVND (reference sequence). The trim removed 6 bases at V and 5 bases at J, leaving 5 bases unmatched.

V gene TRBV5-1 combines with J gene TRBJ1-6; D unresolved. CDR1 and CDR2 from the germline V gene are SGHRS and YFSETQ. The CDR3 runs to 12 residues. Trimming took 6 bases from V and 7 from J, leaving 8 bases between them. The CDR3 protein is CASNEGNSPLHF. The CDR3 DNA sequence: TGCGCCAGCAACGAGGGCAATTCACCCCTCCACTTT. Together with reference TRBV5-1 and TRBJ1-6, the CDR3 gives the full variable domain: KAGVTQTPRYLIKTRGQQVTLSCSPISGHRSVSWYQQTPGQGLQFLFEYFSETQRNKGNFPGRFSGRQFSNSRSEMNVSTLELGDSALYLCASNEGNSPLHFGNGTRLTVT.

This clonotype was seen only a few times. The chain joins TRBV3-1 to TRBJ2-7; 7 bases are a match to TRBD1. The CDR3 is 15 residues long. V was pared by 4 bases and J by 8 bases, with 14 bases of the junction left unmatched. Germline CDR1 and CDR2: LGHDT and YNNKEL (reference sequence). As DNA, the CDR3 is TGTGCCAGCAGCCCGTCGGGACAGAACTACGACCAGCAGTACTTC. It encodes CASSPSGQNYDQQYF.

This clonotype was recorded many times. The gene calls are TRBV2 and TRBJ1-1; D remains unclear. Germline CDR1 and CDR2: SNHLY and FYNNEI. Trimming shortened V by 3 bases and J by 7 bases, and 15 bases separated the two germline ends. The CDR3 is made up of 14 amino acids. The CDR3 DNA follows: TGTGCCAGCAGTGACGTCTTGGGAGCCCTTGAAGCTTTCTTT. It encodes CASSDVLGALEAFF.